The 17 T cell receptor beta chains given below trace back to one sample, sequenced in a study of shared clonotypes between healthy human individuals. Libraries were prepared by immunoSEQ multiplex PCR; TCRdb keeps only in-frame clonotypes and omits some of them. The table lists about 460,000 clones, roughly 80% of them singletons. The sequenced material came from PBMCs. All receptors come from a woman between 40 and 50 years old in good health. Some clones in this sample may be carry-over from other donors' samples.

The rearrangement uses TRBV29-1 and TRBJ1-1; D is ambiguous. V dropped 1 base and J dropped 5 bases, with 23 bases sitting between them. The CDR3 loop spans 17 amino acids. The germline CDR1 and CDR2 sequences are SQVTM and ANQGSEA. CDR3 nucleotides: TGCAGCGTTGAAGTAACGGGGAAGCAAGGAGGGATGACTGAAGCTTTCTTT. Translation: CSVEVTGKQGGMTEAFF.

The chain uses TRBV27 and TRBJ1-1; perhaps TRBD1 as D (5 bases). The germline CDR1 and CDR2 sequences are MNHEY and SMNVEV (reference sequence). CDR3 length: 15 residues. The V and J ends lost 5 bases and 1 base respectively, with 14 bases between them. The CDR3 here is CASSRQGRANTEAFF. The CDR3 coding sequence is TGTGCCAGCAGTCGTCAAGGCAGGGCGAACACTGAAGCTTTCTTT.

The CDR3 DNA is TGTGCCAGCAGTCCCGGGACGGACTCTGGAAACACCATATATTTT. It is translated as CASSPGTDSGNTIYF. The V and J genes are TRBV6-1 and TRBJ1-3; maybe TRBD1 (5 bases). Trimming left V 5 bases short and J 0 bases short, with 11 bases between. Germline loops: CDR1 MNHNS, CDR2 SASEGT. There are 15 residues in the CDR3.

J is TRBJ2-7 and V is TRBV15; D not resolved. The V gene lost 4 bases and the J gene lost 4 bases, with 11 bases spanning the gap. Germline-derived CDR1 and CDR2 are LNHNV and YYDKDF (reference sequence). The CDR3 length is 13 residues. CDR3 coding DNA: TGTGCCACCAGCAAAGACCTAGGGTACGAGCAGTACTTC. It is translated as CATSKDLGYEQYF.

V gene TRBV19 combines with J gene TRBJ1-1; no clear D gene. Germline loops: CDR1 LNHDA, CDR2 SQIVND (reference sequence). This CDR3 region has 16 residues. Trimming stripped 3 bases from V and 1 base from J, with 15 bases between. CDR3 in DNA: TGTGCCAGTAGTATGTCGGCAGGCCTCCAGAACACTGAAGCTTTCTTT. Its translation: CASSMSAGLQNTEAFF.

This clone showed up just once. V is TRBV19 and J is TRBJ1-3, with D tentatively TRBD1 (5 bases). The CDR3 is 16 amino acids. Germline V gives CDR1 LNHDA, CDR2 SQIVND (reference sequence). Between the trimmed V and J ends, which lost 5 bases and 0 bases, there was a span of 14 bases. CDR3 in DNA: TGTGCCAGTAGTGTACAGGTTGGCGTCTCTGGAAACACCATATATTTT. Its translation is CASSVQVGVSGNTIYF.

The table lists this clone with many counts. In the same sample, other DNA sequences code for this CDR3. This chain links TRBV27 with TRBJ2-1; 8 bases match TRBD1. The CDR3 is 18 residues long. Trimming cost V 7 bases and J 6 bases; bases outside gene matches: 20. Germline lookup yields CDR1 MNHEY and CDR2 SMNVEV (reference sequence). CDR3 DNA: TGTGCCAGCAATCCCCAAGGACAGGGAACAGTAGGAGTCAATGAGCAGTTCTTC. Residues: CASNPQGQGTVGVNEQFF.

As concerns this clone: Other DNA variants within this sample encode the same CDR3. The V gene is TRBV7-9, the J gene TRBJ2-2; perhaps TRBD2 as D (5 bases). V lost 5 bases, J lost 3 bases, and 10 bases lay in between. CDR3 length: 14 amino acids. Germline CDR1 SEHNR, CDR2 FQNEAQ (reference sequence). CDR3: CASSPRGYTGELFF. The CDR3 nucleotides read TGTGCCAGCAGCCCACGGGGATACACCGGGGAGCTGTTTTTT.

This clone was seen a single time. This rearrangement joins TRBV5-6 to TRBJ1-1; tentatively, D is TRBD1 (5 bases). The CDR3 totals 15 residues. Germline V gives CDR1 SGHDT, CDR2 YYEEEE. The ends were cut back, 0 bases at V and 3 bases at J, with 12 bases in the middle. The CDR3 sequence is CASSLAGDFDTEAFF. CDR3 DNA: TGTGCCAGCAGCTTGGCGGGGGATTTCGACACTGAAGCTTTCTTT. Complete variable domain (other parts from reference TRBV5-6 and TRBJ1-1): DAGVTQSPTHLIKTRGQQVTLRCSPKSGHDTVSWYQQALGQGPQFIFQYYEEEERQRGNFPDRFSGHQFPNYSSELNVNALLLGDSALYLCASSLAGDFDTEAFFGQGTRLTVV.

The chain uses TRBV27 and TRBJ2-3, with D possibly TRBD2 on 6 matching bases. Germline V gene data show CDR1 as MNHEY and CDR2 as SMNVEV (reference sequence). Trimming took 5 bases from V and 1 from J, leaving 22 bases between them. The length of the CDR3 is 18 residues. The CDR3: CASSPRGLGRGGTDTQYF. The DNA for the CDR3 is TGTGCCAGCAGTCCGCGGGGATTGGGTCGAGGGGGCACAGATACGCAGTATTTT.

This clone was counted between two and nine times. This probably arose from a read error, given a far larger clone one base away. The CDR3 region has the DNA TGTGCCAGCAGTCTTTATGGGGGGCTTGACGGCTACACCTTC. It yields the protein CASSLYGGLDGYTF. The chain combines TRBV28 with TRBJ1-2, with D perhaps matching TRBD1 (6 bases). The CDR3 spans 14 residues. CDR1 MDHEN and CDR2 SYDVKM come from the germline V gene. Trimming cost V 5 bases and J 8 bases, with 18 bases left between them.

The gene calls are TRBV5-4 and TRBJ2-1; 11 bases are a match to TRBD2. The CDR3 contains 16 residues. CDR1 and CDR2 (germline): SGHNT, YYREEE (reference sequence). Trimming removed 3 bases from V and 5 bases from J; junction bases left unmatched: 7. The CDR3 DNA reads as TGTGCCAGCAGCTCCGGGACTAGCGGACTAAACAATGAGCAGTTCTTC. Translating it yields CASSSGTSGLNNEQFF.

Here the CDR3 reads CASSYTSGTGDYGYTF. CDR3 in DNA: TGTGCCAGCAGTTACACCTCCGGGACAGGGGACTATGGCTACACCTTC. The chain links TRBV6-5 to TRBJ1-2; 10 bases match TRBD1. This CDR3 is 16 amino acids long. After removal of 2 bases from V and 3 bases from J, the junction contained 6 bases not matched to a gene. Germline V gene data show CDR1 as MNHEY and CDR2 as SVGAGI.

The V and J genes are TRBV5-5 and TRBJ2-7, with D unresolved. CDR1 and CDR2 (germline): SGHKS, YYEKEE (reference sequence). This CDR3 has 12 amino acids. V was clipped by 2 bases and J by 4 bases, with 7 bases between them. CDR3 coding DNA: TGTGCCAGCAGCTTCGGCAGTTACGAGCAGTACTTC. Residues: CASSFGSYEQYF.

A few counts support this clone. The rearrangement joins TRBV5-3 to TRBJ2-7; 9 bases align to TRBD2. TRBV5-3 is noted as an ORF with a role that remains uncertain. Trimming at V came to 3 bases and at J to 0 bases, leaving 10 bases not matched to a gene. This CDR3 region has 17 residues. The chain's CDR3 is CARSSIAGAPSSYEQYF. Here the CDR3 DNA reads TGTGCCAGAAGCTCTATAGCGGGGGCCCCGAGCTCCTACGAGCAGTACTTC.

The chain recombines TRBV4-2 with TRBJ2-1, with 9 bases aligning to TRBD2. The CDR3 contains 17 residues. Germline CDR1 is LGHNA and CDR2 is YNFKEQ. V was pared by 2 bases and J by 4 bases, with 9 bases of the junction left unmatched. The CDR3 protein is CASSQTGTSPLYNEQFF. The CDR3 DNA reads TGTGCCAGCAGCCAAACTGGGACTAGCCCCCTTTACAATGAGCAGTTCTTC.

DNA of the CDR3: TGTGCCAGCAGCGTAGCTCCCGGGAGGGGGTACAATGAGCAGTTCTTC. Translating it yields CASSVAPGRGYNEQFF. V is TRBV9 and J is TRBJ2-1; TRBD2 matches at 8 bases. After removal of 0 bases from V and 4 bases from J, the junction contained 6 bases not matched to a gene. The length of the CDR3 is 16 residues. Germline V gene lookup returns CDR1 SGDLS and CDR2 YYNGEE.